Listed below are T cell receptor beta chains from one sample, sequenced in a study of response to subunit inactivated influenza vaccine. TCRdb ran MiXCR on the RT-PCR reads and lists one entry per CDR3 protein. The table shows roughly 650,000 distinct CDR3 sequences, with around 14% occurring only once. The sample here was PBMCs from blood, taken roughly 12 days after vaccination. Receptors were obtained from a man aged 50-60 years who received an inactivated influenza vaccine. Each CDR3 is given with its conserved first and last residue. A D gene is named only where the DNA matches it firmly. Where a row states a size, it is once, few, many or the class of an expanded clone; other rows omit it.

j_call v_call d_call clone_size cdr3_aa cdr3_nt
TRBJ1-3 TRBV11-2 - few CASSPVRDLRVSGNTIYF TGTGCCAGCAGCCCCGTAAGGGACCTCAGGGTGTCTGGAAACACCATATATTTT
TRBJ2-7 TRBV11-2 TRBD1 few CASSLYRDSYEQYF TGTGCCAGCAGCTTATATCGGGACAGTTACGAGCAGTACTTC
TRBJ2-2 TRBV12-3/TRBV12-4 TRBD2 few CASSFFLAGGSNTGELFF TGTGCCAGCAGTTTTTTCCTAGCGGGGGGGTCGAACACCGGGGAGCTGTTTTTT
TRBJ2-3 TRBV7-9 - few CASSRLGGTDTQYF TGTGCCAGCAGCCGTCTGGGGGGCACAGATACGCAGTATTTT
TRBJ2-7 TRBV3-1 TRBD2 - CASSQAGTSGRTEQYF TGTGCCAGCAGCCAAGCAGGGACTAGCGGGAGAACCGAGCAGTACTTC
TRBJ2-3 TRBV24-1 - - CATSDLDVPREYF TGTGCCACCAGTGATTTGGATGTTCCCAGGGAGTATTTT
TRBJ1-2 TRBV7-2 - few CASSPRTGREFYTF TGTGCCAGCAGCCCACGGACGGGTCGAGAGTTCTACACCTTC
TRBJ2-1 TRBV11-2 TRBD2 - CASSLGPGPTSGRLSYNEQFF TGTGCCAGCAGCTTAGGCCCCGGTCCAACCAGCGGGAGGCTTTCCTACAATGAGCAGTTCTTC
TRBJ2-7 TRBV20-1 TRBD1 - CSASPGTGSNEQYF TGCAGTGCTAGCCCCGGGACAGGGTCGAACGAGCAGTACTTC
TRBJ2-1 TRBV9 TRBD2 - CASSVPTTPTGGAYNEQFF TGTGCCAGCAGCGTACCTACGACACCAACGGGGGGGGCGTACAATGAGCAGTTCTTC
TRBJ2-4 TRBV28 - few CASSLRSLAKNIQYF TGTGCCAGCAGTTTAAGAAGTCTAGCCAAAAACATTCAGTACTTC
TRBJ2-4 TRBV6-2/TRBV6-3 TRBD1 - CASRQGADIQYF TGTGCCAGCAGACAGGGGGCTGACATTCAGTACTTC
TRBJ2-7 TRBV20-1 TRBD2 few CSASSTSGNYEQYF TGCAGTGCTAGTTCGACTAGCGGGAACTACGAGCAGTACTTC
TRBJ1-1 TRBV5-1 - - CASSTSGQRRSTEAFF TGCGCCAGCAGCACTAGCGGACAGAGGAGGAGCACTGAAGCTTTCTTT
TRBJ2-7 TRBV4-2 TRBD2 - CASSQDPSSGYEQYF TGTGCCAGCAGCCAGGATCCGTCTAGCGGCTACGAGCAGTACTTC
TRBJ1-1 TRBV12-3/TRBV12-4 - - CASSPWRAVGTEAFF TGTGCCAGCAGTCCTTGGCGGGCTGTTGGAACTGAAGCTTTCTTT
TRBJ1-5 TRBV28 - - CASSFASQPQHF TGTGCCAGCAGTTTTGCGAGCCAGCCCCAGCATTTT
TRBJ2-1 TRBV15 - few CATSRGGTGKRDEQFF TGTGCCACCAGCAGGGGGGGAACAGGGAAAAGGGATGAGCAGTTCTTC
TRBJ1-5 TRBV6-1 - few CASRVGAGNQPQHF TGTGCCAGCAGGGTGGGGGCTGGCAATCAGCCCCAGCATTTT
TRBJ2-5 TRBV3-1 TRBD2 - CASSQASGAQETQYF TGTGCCAGCAGCCAAGCTAGCGGGGCCCAAGAGACCCAGTACTTC
TRBJ2-7 TRBV9 - many CASSPPGYSYEQYF TGTGCCAGCAGCCCCCCGGGCTACTCCTACGAGCAGTACTTC
TRBJ1-2 TRBV5-1 - few CASSLGLGLDGNYGYTF TGCGCCAGCAGCTTGGGTTTGGGCCTTGACGGTAACTATGGCTACACCTTC
TRBJ2-7 TRBV5-5 - - CASSPVGELVYEQYF TGTGCCAGCAGCCCCGTCGGGGAACTAGTCTACGAGCAGTACTTC
TRBJ2-3 TRBV7-6 - few CASSLGGSGADTQYF TGTGCCAGCAGCTTAGGGGGTTCAGGTGCAGATACGCAGTATTTT
TRBJ1-1 TRBV5-6 - few CASSLVGTTNTEAFF TGTGCCAGCAGCTTGGTGGGGACGACGAACACTGAAGCTTTCTTT
TRBJ2-7 TRBV20-1 - - CSARQGTEQYF TGCAGTGCTAGACAGGGTACCGAGCAGTACTTC
TRBJ2-7 TRBV20-1 TRBD2 - CSAISGILSYEQYF TGCAGTGCTATTAGCGGGATACTCTCTTACGAGCAGTACTTC